These T cell receptor beta chains were read from a single sample in a study of lymphopenia after photon versus proton radiotherapy. Method: immunoSEQ multiplex PCR; TCRdb's copy keeps in-frame clones and lacks some. Of 29,000 or so clones listed, around 90% are singletons. Sequenced material: peripheral blood, taken from a patient treated with proton-based radiotherapy. Every receptor here comes from a woman aged 60 to 75 with cholangiocarcinoma. Some clones in this sample may be carry-over from other donors' samples. The CDR3 runs from the conserved cysteine through the conserved F or W. D genes are given only for firm matches. Some rows have no size entry. The others give once, few or many, or a class for an expanded clone.

TRBJ2-1,-,-,TRBV18,CASSGTRTINEQFF,TGTGCCAGCTCAGGGACTCGAACGATCAATGAGCAGTTCTTC
TRBJ2-1,few,TRBD1,TRBV5-1,CASSEDRGKYNEQFF,TGCGCCAGCAGCGAGGACAGGGGAAAATACAATGAGCAGTTCTTC
TRBJ1-4,-,-,TRBV4-1,CASSPLGLEKLFF,TGCGCCAGCAGCCCGTTGGGCCTCGAAAAACTGTTTTTT
TRBJ1-4,-,-,TRBV25-1,CASSEYGTENVKKLFF,TGTGCCAGCAGTGAATACGGGACCGAGAATGTGAAAAAACTGTTTTTT
TRBJ2-2,-,-,TRBV5-1,CASSVQVSGELFF,TGCGCCAGCAGCGTACAGGTTTCCGGGGAGCTGTTTTTT
TRBJ1-1,-,TRBD1,TRBV10-3,CATRTGGNTEAFF,TGTGCCACAAGGACAGGGGGAAACACTGAAGCTTTCTTT
TRBJ2-7,-,-,TRBV2,CASISGLSYEQYF,TGTGCCAGCATCAGCGGGCTATCCTACGAGCAGTACTTC
TRBJ1-4,-,TRBD1,TRBV7-9,CASSGTGGADEKLFF,TGTGCCAGCAGCGGGACAGGGGGCGCAGATGAAAAACTGTTTTTT
TRBJ2-2,-,TRBD2,TRBV9,CASSGIAGSTGELFF,TGTGCCAGCAGCGGAATAGCGGGAAGCACCGGGGAGCTGTTTTTT
TRBJ2-1,-,TRBD2,TRBV5-1,CASSRRGAYNEQFF,TGCGCCAGCAGCCGGCGGGGGGCCTACAATGAGCAGTTCTTC
TRBJ2-7,-,-,TRBV2,CASRAGLREQYF,TGTGCCAGCAGAGCAGGTTTGCGCGAGCAGTACTTC
TRBJ1-2,-,-,TRBV19,CASTGGNTNYGYTF,TGTGCCAGTACTGGGGGCAATACTAACTATGGCTACACCTTC
TRBJ1-1,-,TRBD1,TRBV20-1,CSGKGWDRAFF,TGCAGTGGGAAGGGTTGGGACAGAGCTTTCTTT
TRBJ2-3,-,TRBD1,TRBV27,CASSKQGAQSDTQYF,TGTGCCAGCAGTAAACAGGGGGCGCAGTCAGATACGCAGTATTTT
TRBJ2-3,-,-,TRBV7-2,CASSLPGDTQYF,TGTGCCAGCAGCCTTCCAGGAGATACGCAGTATTTT
TRBJ1-4,once,-,TRBV16,CASSQQLDEKLFF,TGTGCCAGCAGCCAACAATTGGATGAAAAACTGTTTTTT
TRBJ1-3,-,-,TRBV10-3,CAISSTGSGNTIYF,TGTGCCATCAGTTCGACAGGTTCAGGAAACACCATATATTTT
TRBJ1-4,once,-,TRBV6-1,CATSRGEKLFF,TGTGCCACCTCCCGAGGGGAAAAACTGTTTTTT
TRBJ2-3,-,TRBD1,TRBV28,CASSMGQLADTQYF,TGTGCCAGCAGTATGGGACAGTTGGCAGATACGCAGTATTTT
TRBJ2-1,-,TRBD1,TRBV5-1,CASSRDRGGDEQFF,TGCGCCAGCAGCCGGGACAGGGGGGGCGATGAGCAGTTCTTC
TRBJ2-7,-,TRBD1,TRBV23-1,CASSHCGQDWFHEQYF,TGCGCCAGCAGTCACTGTGGACAGGATTGGTTCCACGAGCAGTACTTC
TRBJ1-2,few,TRBD1,TRBV27,CASSPRDRLNYGYTF,TGTGCCAGCAGTCCAAGGGACAGACTAAACTATGGCTACACCTTC
TRBJ2-7,-,-,TRBV7-3,CASSLDPSSYEQYF,TGTGCCAGCAGCTTAGACCCTTCTTCCTACGAGCAGTACTTC
TRBJ2-7,-,TRBD1,TRBV5-1,CASSAVSDRVGYEQYF,TGCGCCAGCAGCGCGGTCTCCGACAGGGTAGGGTACGAGCAGTACTTC
TRBJ1-5,-,-,TRBV4-1,CASSQIRAGIISNQPQHF,TGCGCCAGCAGCCAGATAAGAGCAGGGATTATTAGCAATCAGCCCCAGCATTTT
TRBJ1-2,-,-,TRBV2,CASKEGQSYGYTF,TGTGCCAGCAAAGAGGGACAAAGCTATGGCTACACCTTC
TRBJ1-5,few,-,TRBV6-6,CASSSQGTGNQPQHF,TGTGCCAGCAGTTCACAGGGAACGGGCAATCAGCCCCAGCATTTT
TRBJ1-5,-,TRBD1,TRBV6-5,CATGTGGQPQHF,TGTGCCACCGGGACAGGGGGTCAGCCCCAGCATTTT
TRBJ1-2,few,-,TRBV7-9,CASSLGGVYGYTF,TGTGCCAGCAGCTTAGGAGGTGTCTATGGCTACACCTTC
TRBJ2-1,-,TRBD2,TRBV5-5,CASSNGRALYNEQFF,TGTGCCAGCAGTAATGGGAGGGCGCTATACAATGAGCAGTTCTTC
TRBJ1-6,-,-,TRBV14,CASSRAGWNSPLHF,TGTGCCAGCAGCCGAGCAGGGTGGAATTCACCCCTCCACTTT
TRBJ2-3,-,TRBD2,TRBV6-4,CASSSSSGITDTQYF,TGTGCCAGCAGTTCCTCTAGCGGTATCACAGATACGCAGTATTTT
TRBJ2-3,-,-,TRBV5-6,CASSALPGQNTDTQYF,TGTGCCAGCAGCGCCCTGCCCGGGCAAAACACAGATACGCAGTATTTT
TRBJ2-5,-,-,TRBV5-1,CASSPDRRETQYF,TGCGCCAGCAGCCCGGACCGCCGAGAGACCCAGTACTTC
TRBJ2-1,-,TRBD2,TRBV5-1,CASRLGGGLYNEQFF,TGCGCCAGCAGGTTGGGCGGGGGGCTTTACAATGAGCAGTTCTTC
TRBJ2-5,-,TRBD2,TRBV13,CASSSGASGVGETQYF,TGTGCCAGCAGCTCTGGGGCTAGCGGGGTAGGAGAGACCCAGTACTTC
TRBJ2-5,-,-,TRBV5-1,CASSVGGHVETQYF,TGCGCCAGCAGCGTCGGGGGACACGTCGAGACCCAGTACTTC
TRBJ1-1,-,-,TRBV4-3,CASSPRSTGEAFF,TGCGCCAGCAGCCCAAGGAGCACGGGCGAAGCTTTCTTT
TRBJ1-5,-,-,TRBV27,CASSFSGQPQHF,TGTGCCAGCAGTTTTTCAGGGCAGCCCCAGCATTTT
TRBJ2-7,-,-,TRBV14,CASSQEAVTGEQYF,TGTGCCAGCAGCCAAGAGGCGGTCACTGGCGAGCAGTACTTC
TRBJ1-6,-,-,TRBV27,CASSRTGSDSPLHF,TGTGCCAGCAGCCGAACAGGGTCGGATTCACCCCTCCACTTT
TRBJ2-5,-,TRBD1,TRBV18,CASSPRTGGYQETQYF,TGTGCCAGCTCACCACGGACAGGGGGCTACCAAGAGACCCAGTACTTC
TRBJ2-6,-,-,TRBV6-5,CASTAAGANVLTF,TGTGCCAGCACGGCAGCTGGGGCCAACGTCCTGACTTTC
TRBJ2-1,-,-,TRBV13,CASSLPSGVSYNEQFF,TGTGCCAGCAGCTTGCCCTCCGGGGTGTCCTACAATGAGCAGTTCTTC
TRBJ2-3,-,TRBD1,TRBV5-1,CASNTGTGPTDTQYF,TGCGCCAGCAACACAGGGACAGGGCCCACAGATACGCAGTATTTT
TRBJ1-2,few,TRBD1,TRBV5-4,CASSPGTGEGYTF,TGTGCCAGCAGCCCTGGGACAGGGGAAGGCTACACCTTC